This is a list of T cell receptor beta chains from one sample in a study of identical twins. TCRdb redid the calling of the 5' RACE reads with MiXCR, one entry per CDR3 protein. In the table there are about 100,000 distinct CDR3 sequences, less than 6.5% of which are singletons. Specimen: memory T cells sorted from blood. The receptors come from a woman aged 45-60 years in good health. CDR3s include the opening cysteine and the closing phenylalanine or tryptophan. The order of the fields is D gene, clone size, V gene, J gene, CDR3 DNA, CDR3 protein. The D gene is left open where the match is weak. The size field is filled for only some rows; it gives once, few, many or a size class.

TRBD1,many,TRBV7-9,TRBJ1-1,TGTGCCAGCAGCCGTGGACAGGGAGGGGACACTGAAGCTTTCTTT,CASSRGQGGDTEAFF
.,few,TRBV19,TRBJ2-3,TGTGCCAGTATGGTAGCGAACACAGATACGCAGTATTTT,CASMVANTDTQYF
.,many,TRBV27,TRBJ2-1,TGTGCCAGCAGTTTCGTGGGGAGCTCCTACAATGAGCAGTTCTTC,CASSFVGSSYNEQFF
.,many,TRBV25-1,TRBJ1-2,TGTGCCAGCAGTGAATATGGGGGGGGAGGCGGCTACACCTTC,CASSEYGGGGGYTF
TRBD2,few,TRBV7-7,TRBJ2-1,TGTGCTAGCAGCTTAGTTCAGCGGGGTGAGCAGTTCTTC,CASSLVQRGEQFF
TRBD2,many,TRBV28,TRBJ2-1,TGTGCCAGCAGTTTAGCTAGCGGGAGGGTAAATTACAATGAGCAGTTCTTC,CASSLASGRVNYNEQFF
.,many,TRBV4-2,TRBJ1-2,TGTGCCAGCAGCCAAGACGGGGGCGCGGGGTATGGCTACACCTTC,CASSQDGGAGYGYTF
.,.,TRBV20-1,TRBJ1-4,TGCAGTGCACAGGCAGCCAGGGACGAAAAACTGTTTTTT,CSAQAARDEKLFF
.,.,TRBV16,TRBJ2-7,TGTGCCAGCAGCCAACTGCCCCTACAGGGTAACAACTACGAGCAGTACTTC,CASSQLPLQGNNYEQYF
.,few,TRBV20-1,TRBJ2-1,TGCAGTGCTAGATGGGGCTACCCGCGGAATGAGCAGTTCTTC,CSARWGYPRNEQFF
.,few,TRBV20-1,TRBJ1-1,TGCAGTGCTAGACAGGGTTTAATTGAAGCTTTCTTT,CSARQGLIEAFF
.,many,TRBV5-4,TRBJ1-2,TGTGCCAGCAGTTTGGAAGGCAGCTACTATGGCTACACCTTC,CASSLEGSYYGYTF
TRBD2,many,TRBV20-1,TRBJ2-1,TGCAGTGCTAGCCCGACTAGCGGGGATTACAATGAGCAGTTCTTC,CSASPTSGDYNEQFF
TRBD1,.,TRBV7-3,TRBJ2-1,TGTGCCAGCAGCTTAGACAGGGGACCCCATGAGCAGTTCTTC,CASSLDRGPHEQFF
.,many,TRBV30,TRBJ1-1,TGTGCCTGGGCGTCGGGAACCAGAGAAACTGAAGCTTTCTTT,CAWASGTRETEAFF
TRBD1,many,TRBV20-1,TRBJ2-1,TGCAGTGCTACCCGACAGGGGGTTAGCAATGAGCAGTTCTTC,CSATRQGVSNEQFF
.,.,TRBV19,TRBJ1-4,TGTGCCAGTAATTCGGGGGCGTCGGATGAAAAACTGTTTTTT,CASNSGASDEKLFF
.,.,TRBV4-2,TRBJ2-7,TGTGCCAGCAGCCAAGGTTGGGAGCAGTACTTC,CASSQGWEQYF
TRBD2,few,TRBV9,TRBJ2-3,TGTGCCAGCAGCTTCCGGGGCGCGGGAGGCTCAGATACGCAGTATTTT,CASSFRGAGGSDTQYF
TRBD1,many,TRBV5-1,TRBJ1-1,TGCGCCAGCGGGGGACAGCCCAACACTGAAGCTTTCTTT,CASGGQPNTEAFF
.,.,TRBV19,TRBJ1-2,TGTGCCAGTAGTTCAGGGAACTATGGCTACACCTTC,CASSSGNYGYTF
TRBD2,many,TRBV7-2,TRBJ2-3,TGTGCCAGCAGCAAGATTGGGACTAGCGGGAGGACAGATACGCAGTATTTT,CASSKIGTSGRTDTQYF
.,many,TRBV15,TRBJ1-2,TGTGCCACCAGCAGAGCCAATACTGGCTACACCTTC,CATSRANTGYTF
.,many,TRBV3-1,TRBJ1-1,TGTGCCAGCAGCCACAGTGCCCAGGGTAGGAACACTGAAGCTTTCTTT,CASSHSAQGRNTEAFF
.,many,TRBV7-2,TRBJ1-2,TGTGCCAGCAGCCCACGACCGGGGGATGGCTACACCTTC,CASSPRPGDGYTF
TRBD2,.,TRBV11-2,TRBJ2-3,TGTGCCAGCAGCTTAGGTTTGGTAGCGGGAGTTGATACGCAGTATTTT,CASSLGLVAGVDTQYF
.,many,TRBV6-5,TRBJ1-4,TGTGCCAGCAGTTTCAAAAATACCGGCAGGGGCCGTGAAAAACTGTTTTTT,CASSFKNTGRGREKLFF
.,many,TRBV2,TRBJ2-3,TGTGCCAGCAAGGGAGCGGCCACAGATACGCAGTATTTT,CASKGAATDTQYF
TRBD2,many,TRBV7-6,TRBJ2-1,TGTGCCAGCAGCTTAGACCCCGGGAGGGGTTACAATGAGCAGTTCTTC,CASSLDPGRGYNEQFF
TRBD2,many,TRBV29-1,TRBJ2-3,TGCAGCGTTGAAAACCGCCAGACTAGCGGGAGTCTAGATACGCAGTATTTT,CSVENRQTSGSLDTQYF
TRBD1,.,TRBV5-1,TRBJ2-3,TGCGCCAGCAGCCCAATGATGACAGGGAAGCTTCGGGGCACGCAGTATTTT,CASSPMMTGKLRGTQYF
.,many,TRBV24-1,TRBJ2-1,TGTGCCACCAGGAGCACGGGGTCTTACAATGAGCAGTTCTTC,CATRSTGSYNEQFF
TRBD1,few,TRBV11-1,TRBJ2-3,TGTGCCAGCAGCCCCGGGACAGGAGACACAGATACGCAGTATTTT,CASSPGTGDTDTQYF
.,few,TRBV14,TRBJ1-2,TGTGCCAGCAGCCAAGTTCCAGAACTAAGATATGGCTACACCTTC,CASSQVPELRYGYTF
.,few,TRBV3-1,TRBJ1-2,TGTGCCAGCAGCCAAGTGGGTACCTATGGCTACACCTTC,CASSQVGTYGYTF
.,many,TRBV29-1,TRBJ1-1,TGCAGCGTTGGTATCGCTGAAGCTTTCTTT,CSVGIAEAFF
.,.,TRBV11-3,TRBJ2-5,TGTGCCAGCAAAAGAAGGGACTTCTCAGGGGAAGAGACCCAGTACTTC,CASKRRDFSGEETQYF
TRBD2,.,TRBV7-2,TRBJ2-7,TGTGCCAGCAGCTTAGTAGCGGGAGAGAACGAGCAGTACTTC,CASSLVAGENEQYF
.,few,TRBV3-1,TRBJ1-4,TGTGCCAGCAGCCAAGTGACGGCAGGAACTAATGAAAAACTGTTTTTT,CASSQVTAGTNEKLFF
.,many,TRBV2,TRBJ1-1,TGTGCCAGCAGCCTAACGCAGGGGCCTGAAGCTTTCTTT,CASSLTQGPEAFF
.,.,TRBV4-1,TRBJ1-1,TGCGCCAGCAGCCAAAATCGGTTGAACACTGAAGCTTTCTTT,CASSQNRLNTEAFF
.,.,TRBV3-1,TRBJ2-2,TGTGCCAGCAGCCAAGATGGGCTAACCACCGGGGAGCTGTTTTTT,CASSQDGLTTGELFF
TRBD2,few,TRBV30,TRBJ2-2,TGTGCCTGGAGTAACTACTTCTGGACTAGCGCGAACACCGGGGAGCTGTTTTTT,CAWSNYFWTSANTGELFF
TRBD2,many,TRBV5-1,TRBJ2-1,TGCGCCAGCACCATGGGGGGGAGTGACAATGAGCAGTTCTTC,CASTMGGSDNEQFF
.,many,TRBV9,TRBJ1-4,TGTGCCAGCAGCGTAGGGGCAGGGGCCGGGGCGACTAATGAAAAACTGTTTTTT,CASSVGAGAGATNEKLFF
.,.,TRBV12-3/TRBV12-4,TRBJ2-3,TGTGCCAGCTCCCTCCCCGGGCAGGGATCATATACGCAGTATTTT,CASSLPGQGSYTQYF
.,many,TRBV5-1,TRBJ1-6,TGCGCCAGCAGCCTCCGGTCACGTAACGATTCACCCCTCCACTTT,CASSLRSRNDSPLHF
.,many,TRBV10-2,TRBJ2-2,TGCGCCAGCAGTGAGTCGGCCCCACAGGAGCTGTTTTTT,CASSESAPQELFF
TRBD1,few,TRBV3-1,TRBJ1-6,TGTGCCAGCAATAACAGGGGGCCTTCGCCCCTCCACTTT,CASNNRGPSPLHF
TRBD2,.,TRBV7-9,TRBJ2-1,TGTGCCAGCAGCTTGACTAGCGGGGGGGATGAGCAGTTCTTC,CASSLTSGGDEQFF